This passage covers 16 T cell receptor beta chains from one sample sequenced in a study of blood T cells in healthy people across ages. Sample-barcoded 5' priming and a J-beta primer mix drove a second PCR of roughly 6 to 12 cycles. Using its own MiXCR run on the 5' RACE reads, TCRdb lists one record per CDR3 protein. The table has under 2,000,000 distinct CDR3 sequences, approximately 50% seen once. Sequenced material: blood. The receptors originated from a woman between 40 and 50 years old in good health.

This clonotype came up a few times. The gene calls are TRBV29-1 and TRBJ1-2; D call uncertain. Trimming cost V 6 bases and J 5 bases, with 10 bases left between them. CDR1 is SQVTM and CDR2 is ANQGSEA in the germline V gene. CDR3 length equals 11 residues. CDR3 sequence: CSVEDGYGYTF. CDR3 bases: TGCAGCGTGGAGGACGGGTATGGCTACACCTTC.

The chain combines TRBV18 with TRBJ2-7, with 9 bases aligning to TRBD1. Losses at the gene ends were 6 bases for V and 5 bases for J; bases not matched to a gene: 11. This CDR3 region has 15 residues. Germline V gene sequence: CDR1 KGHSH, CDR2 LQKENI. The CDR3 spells CASSPNRGRGDEQYF. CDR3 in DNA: TGTGCCAGCTCTCCTAACAGGGGGCGCGGGGACGAGCAGTACTTC.

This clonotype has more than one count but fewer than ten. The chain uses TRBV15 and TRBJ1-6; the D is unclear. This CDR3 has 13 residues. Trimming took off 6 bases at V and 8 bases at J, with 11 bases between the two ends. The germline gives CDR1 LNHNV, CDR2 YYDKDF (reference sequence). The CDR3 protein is CATSWGLHSPLHF. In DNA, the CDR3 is TGTGCCACCAGTTGGGGTTTGCATTCACCCCTCCACTTT.

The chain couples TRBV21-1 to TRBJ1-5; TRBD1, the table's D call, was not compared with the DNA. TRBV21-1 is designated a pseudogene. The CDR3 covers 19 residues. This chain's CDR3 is CASSPTPGQGWRGNQPQHF. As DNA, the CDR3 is TGTGCCAGCAGCCCCACTCCGGGACAGGGGTGGAGGGGCAATCAGCCCCAGCATTTT.

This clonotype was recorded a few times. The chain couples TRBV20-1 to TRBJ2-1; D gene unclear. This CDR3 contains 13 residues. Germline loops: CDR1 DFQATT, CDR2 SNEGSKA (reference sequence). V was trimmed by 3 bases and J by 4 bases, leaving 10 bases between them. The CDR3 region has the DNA TGCAGTGCTAGGGCCCCTAATTACAATGAGCAGTTCTTC. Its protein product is CSARAPNYNEQFF.

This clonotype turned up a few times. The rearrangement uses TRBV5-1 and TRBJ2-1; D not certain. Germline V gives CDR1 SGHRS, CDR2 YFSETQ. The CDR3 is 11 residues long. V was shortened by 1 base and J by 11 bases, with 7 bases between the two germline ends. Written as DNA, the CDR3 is TGCGCCAGCAGCTTGACAGATAAGCAGTTCTTC. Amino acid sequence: CASSLTDKQFF.

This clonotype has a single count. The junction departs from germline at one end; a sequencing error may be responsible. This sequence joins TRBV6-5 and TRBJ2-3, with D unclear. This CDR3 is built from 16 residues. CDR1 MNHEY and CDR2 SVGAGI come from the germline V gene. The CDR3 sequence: CANSYKGPSSTDTQYF. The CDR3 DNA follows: TGTGCCAACAGTTATAAGGGCCCCTCTAGCACAGATACGCAGTATTTT.

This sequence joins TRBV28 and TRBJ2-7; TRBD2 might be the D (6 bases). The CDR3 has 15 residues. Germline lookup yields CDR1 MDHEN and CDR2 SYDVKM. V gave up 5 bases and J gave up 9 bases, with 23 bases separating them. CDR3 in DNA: TGTGCCAGCAGTGCAACCGGGACTCTAAGCCTCGGGCAGTACTTC. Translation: CASSATGTLSLGQYF.

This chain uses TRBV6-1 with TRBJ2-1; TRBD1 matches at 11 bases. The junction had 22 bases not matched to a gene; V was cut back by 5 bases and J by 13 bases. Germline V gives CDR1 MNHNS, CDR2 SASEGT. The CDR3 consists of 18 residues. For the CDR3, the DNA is TGTGCCAGCAGTCCACGAACACCGGGACAGGGGGTTCGGGAGACCCAGTTCTTC. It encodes CASSPRTPGQGVRETQFF.

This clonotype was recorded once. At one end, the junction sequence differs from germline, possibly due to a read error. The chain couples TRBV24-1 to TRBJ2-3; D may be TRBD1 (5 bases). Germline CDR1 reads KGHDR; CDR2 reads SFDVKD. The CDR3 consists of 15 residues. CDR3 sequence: CATSDWPVSTGTQYF. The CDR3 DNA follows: TGTGCCACCAGTGATTGGCCGGTGAGCACAGGTACGCAGTATTTT.

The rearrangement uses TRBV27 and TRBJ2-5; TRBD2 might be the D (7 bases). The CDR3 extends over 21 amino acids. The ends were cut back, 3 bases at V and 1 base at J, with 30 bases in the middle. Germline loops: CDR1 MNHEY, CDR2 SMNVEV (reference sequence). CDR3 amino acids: CASSFTYSGGRPLGSQETQYF. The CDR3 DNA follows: TGTGCCAGCAGTTTCACGTATTCGGGGGGCCGGCCTCTCGGGTCCCAAGAGACCCAGTACTTC.

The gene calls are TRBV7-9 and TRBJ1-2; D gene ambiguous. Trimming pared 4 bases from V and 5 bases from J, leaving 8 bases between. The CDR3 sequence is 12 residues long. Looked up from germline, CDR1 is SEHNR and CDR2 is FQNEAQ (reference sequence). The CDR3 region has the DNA TGTGCCAGCAGCTACGGGCTTTATGGCTACACCTTC. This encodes CASSYGLYGYTF.

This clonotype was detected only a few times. CDR3: CASSPGQPNQETQYF. The CDR3 bases are TGTGCCAGCAGTCCGGGACAGCCTAACCAAGAGACCCAGTACTTC. The V call is TRBV6-2 or TRBV6-3, the J call TRBJ2-5; 7 bases are a match to TRBD1. In germline, CDR1 is MNHEY, CDR2 SVGEGT. The CDR3 loop spans 15 amino acids. J gave up 0 bases and V 5 bases, and 6 bases lay outside the gene matches.

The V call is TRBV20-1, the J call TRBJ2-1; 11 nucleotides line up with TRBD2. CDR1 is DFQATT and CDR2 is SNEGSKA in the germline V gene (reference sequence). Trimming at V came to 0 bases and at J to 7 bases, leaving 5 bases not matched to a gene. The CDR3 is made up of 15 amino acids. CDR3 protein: CSARDSSGGKNEQFF. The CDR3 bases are TGCAGTGCTAGAGATTCTAGCGGGGGGAAAAATGAGCAGTTCTTC.

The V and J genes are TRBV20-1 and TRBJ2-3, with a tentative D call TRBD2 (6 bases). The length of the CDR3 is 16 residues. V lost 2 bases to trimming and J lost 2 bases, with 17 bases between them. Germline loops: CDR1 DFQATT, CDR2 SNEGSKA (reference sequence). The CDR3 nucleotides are TGCAGTGCTAGACCATGGGACTCTCCAGACACAGATACGCAGTATTTT. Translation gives CSARPWDSPDTDTQYF.

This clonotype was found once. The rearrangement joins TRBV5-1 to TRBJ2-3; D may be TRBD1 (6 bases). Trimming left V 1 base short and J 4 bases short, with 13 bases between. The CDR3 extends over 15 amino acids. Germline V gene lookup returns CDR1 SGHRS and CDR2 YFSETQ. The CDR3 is CASSLYIGGSDTQYF. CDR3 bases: TGCGCCAGCAGCTTGTATATAGGGGGATCAGATACGCAGTATTTT. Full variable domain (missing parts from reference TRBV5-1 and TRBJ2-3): KAGVTQTPRYLIKTRGQQVTLSCSPISGHRSVSWYQQTPGQGLQFLFEYFSETQRNKGNFPGRFSGRQFSNSRSEMNVSTLELGDSALYLCASSLYIGGSDTQYFGPGTRLTVL.